This passage covers 9 T cell receptor beta chains from one sample sequenced in a study of blood T cell repertoires in COVID-19. Measured with immunoSEQ multiplex PCR; TCRdb has only the in-frame clones, and not every one. Altogether approximately 170,000 clones are present, 70% to 85% being singletons, with the ten largest covering about 12%. Material: PBMCs or T cells enriched from blood (not recorded which). The receptor set was obtained from a man aged 50 or older who had recovered from COVID-19.

V usage is TRBV3-1 (or the pseudogene TRBV3-2) and J usage is TRBJ2-3, with TRBD2 matching over 8 bases. Germline values: CDR1 LGHDT, CDR2 YNNKEL (reference sequence). The CDR3 length is 14 residues. With V trimmed by 10 bases and J by 1 base, 7 bases remained unmatched. The CDR3, as DNA: TGTGCCACCTCCAGAGCGGGGGGCACAGATACGCAGTATTTT. Protein product: CATSRAGGTDTQYF.

Of note for this clone: The sample carries other DNA sequences with the same CDR3. The rearrangement uses TRBV6-5 and TRBJ1-1; D might be TRBD1 (5 bases). Trimming stripped 3 bases from V and 2 bases from J, with 10 bases between. Germline V gene lookup returns CDR1 MNHEY and CDR2 SVGAGI. The CDR3 contains 14 residues. DNA for the CDR3: TGTGCCAGCAGTTATGGCAGGGTCAACACTGAAGCTTTCTTT. Protein product: CASSYGRVNTEAFF.

This chain connects TRBV28 to TRBJ1-3, with D perhaps matching TRBD1 (6 bases). V lost 4 bases and J lost 4, with 11 bases in between. Germline-derived CDR1 and CDR2 are MDHEN and SYDVKM. CDR3 size: 14 residues. The CDR3 spells CASSSRGRGNTIYF. The CDR3 DNA is TGTGCCAGCAGTTCCAGGGGCAGGGGAAACACCATATATTTT.

This chain joins TRBV2 and TRBJ1-1; D remains ambiguous. Trimming left V 2 bases short and J 8 bases short, with 9 bases between. Germline CDR1 reads SNHLY; CDR2 reads FYNNEI. CDR3 length: 12 residues. The CDR3: CASSEPSLEAFF. Here the CDR3 DNA reads TGTGCCAGCAGTGAACCGAGCTTGGAAGCTTTCTTT.

This clone showed up just once. The chain carries TRBV7-8 and TRBJ1-6; no clear D. Germline lookup yields CDR1 SGHVS and CDR2 FQNEAQ. The V gene lost 6 bases and the J gene lost 9 bases, with 12 bases spanning the gap. The CDR3 is 13 amino acids. This chain's CDR3 is CASSLSYGSPLHF. The CDR3 nucleotides read TGTGCCAGCAGTCTTTCCTACGGTTCACCCCTCCACTTT.

V is TRBV9 and J is TRBJ2-1, with 15 bases fitting TRBD2. The CDR3 spans 18 residues. Looked up from germline, CDR1 is SGDLS and CDR2 is YYNGEE. After removal of 3 bases from V and 0 bases from J, the junction contained 4 bases not matched to a gene. For the CDR3, the DNA is TGTGCCAGCAGCGGGACTAGCGGGGGGGGTCTCTCCTACAATGAGCAGTTCTTC. This encodes CASSGTSGGGLSYNEQFF.

In nucleotides, the CDR3 is TGTGCCAGCAGTGGCCGACAGGGGTTTTTTGAAGAGACCCAGTACTTC. Translation gives CASSGRQGFFEETQYF. The chain has TRBV6-1 and TRBJ2-5; TRBD1 agrees at 8 bases. V gave up 4 bases and J gave up 3 bases; unmatched junction bases: 10. Per the germline V gene, CDR1 is MNHNS and CDR2 is SASEGT. This CDR3 is 16 amino acids long.

The V and J genes are TRBV18 and TRBJ1-1; 7 bases are shared with TRBD1. Unmatched junction bases numbered 2, after V lost 0 bases and J lost 1 base. CDR3 length: 15 residues. Germline V lookup: CDR1 KGHSH, CDR2 LQKENI. The CDR3, as DNA: TGTGCCAGCTCACCACCAGGGGGCTCGAACACTGAAGCTTTCTTT. The encoded protein is CASSPPGGSNTEAFF. Full variable domain (remainder filled in from reference TRBV18 and TRBJ1-1): NAGVMQNPRHLVRRRGQEARLRCSPMKGHSHVYWYRQLPEEGLKFMVYLQKENIIDESGMPKERFSAEFPKEGPSILRIQQVVRGDSAAYFCASSPPGGSNTEAFFGQGTRLTVV.

This clone was counted between two and nine times. The genes are TRBV11-2 and TRBJ2-7, with D possibly matching TRBD2 (7 bases). The germline CDR1 and CDR2 sequences are SGHAT and FQNNGV. V lost 3 bases and J lost 0, with 15 bases in between. The CDR3 extends over 16 amino acids. The CDR3 bases are TGTGCCAGCAGCTTCCCCGAGGGGGGGTTCTCCTACGAGCAGTACTTC. Protein sequence: CASSFPEGGFSYEQYF.